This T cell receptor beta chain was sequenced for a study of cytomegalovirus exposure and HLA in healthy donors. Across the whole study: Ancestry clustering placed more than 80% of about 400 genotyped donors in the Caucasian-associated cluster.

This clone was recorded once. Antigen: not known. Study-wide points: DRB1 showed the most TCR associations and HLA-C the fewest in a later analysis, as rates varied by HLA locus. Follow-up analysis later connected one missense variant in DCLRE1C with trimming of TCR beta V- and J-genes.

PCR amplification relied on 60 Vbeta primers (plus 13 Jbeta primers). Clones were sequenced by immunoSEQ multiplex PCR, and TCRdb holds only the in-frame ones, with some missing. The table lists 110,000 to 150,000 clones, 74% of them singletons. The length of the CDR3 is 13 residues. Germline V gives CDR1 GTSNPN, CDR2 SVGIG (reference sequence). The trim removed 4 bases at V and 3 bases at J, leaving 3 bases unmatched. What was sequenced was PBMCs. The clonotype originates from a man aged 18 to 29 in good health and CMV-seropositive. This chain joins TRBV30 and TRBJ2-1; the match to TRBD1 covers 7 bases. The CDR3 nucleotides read TGTGCCTGGAAAAGGGGGCGCTACAATGAGCAGTTCTTC. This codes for CAWKRGRYNEQFF.